The T cell receptor (beta chain) described here comes from a study of T cells in narcolepsy. Turning to the study itself: Enrolled donors included narcolepsy type 1 or type 2 patients and healthy controls.

The V and J ends lost 1 base and 11 bases respectively, with 14 bases between them. There are 13 residues in the CDR3. Looked up from germline, CDR1 is MNHEY and CDR2 is SVGAGI. Sequencing was performed with immunoSEQ multiplex PCR; in TCRdb, only in-frame clones are kept and a portion is missing. The sample has 25,000 or so clones; 65% to 90% are singletons. Concerning this clone: Its antigen remains unknown.

Overall study findings and caveats: Autoreactive clone sequences were missing from some blood memory CD4+ repertoires. Reportedly, autoreactive clonotypes were serially detected in patients' blood but not controls'. Comparing one patient's CSF and blood CD4+ clonotypes highlighted HCRT- and TRIB2-specific autoreactive clonotypes.

The receptor was isolated from a human donor in good health. The rearrangement uses TRBV6-5 and TRBJ2-5; D might be TRBD2 (5 bases). The specimen sequenced was memory (CD45RA-) CD4+ T cells from blood. This chain's CDR3 is CASSYFGNGEQYF. The DNA of the CDR3 is TGTGCCAGCAGTTACTTCGGGAACGGGGAGCAGTACTTC.